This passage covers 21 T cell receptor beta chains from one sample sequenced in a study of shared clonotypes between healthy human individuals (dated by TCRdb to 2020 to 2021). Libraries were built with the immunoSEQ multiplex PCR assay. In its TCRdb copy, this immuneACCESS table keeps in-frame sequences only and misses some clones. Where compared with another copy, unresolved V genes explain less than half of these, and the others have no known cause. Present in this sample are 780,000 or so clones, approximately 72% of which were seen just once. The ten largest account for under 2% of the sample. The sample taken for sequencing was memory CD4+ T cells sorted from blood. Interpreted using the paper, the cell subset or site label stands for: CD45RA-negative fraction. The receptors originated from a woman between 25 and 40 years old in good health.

The CDR3 DNA sequence: TGTGCCAGCAGCTCACTAAACAGGAGGACCTACGAGCAGTACTTC. Amino acids: CASSSLNRRTYEQYF. The rearrangement joins TRBV11-2 to TRBJ2-7; D is possibly TRBD1 or TRBD2 (5 bases each). Germline lookup yields CDR1 SGHAT and CDR2 FQNNGV. This CDR3 has 15 amino acids. V lost 4 bases, J lost 2 bases, and 15 bases lay in between.

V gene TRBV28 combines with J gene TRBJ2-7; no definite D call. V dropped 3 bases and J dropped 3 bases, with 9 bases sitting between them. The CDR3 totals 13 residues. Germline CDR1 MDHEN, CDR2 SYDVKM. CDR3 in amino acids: CASSFPPSYEQYF. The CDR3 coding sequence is TGTGCCAGCAGTTTCCCCCCCAGCTACGAGCAGTACTTC.

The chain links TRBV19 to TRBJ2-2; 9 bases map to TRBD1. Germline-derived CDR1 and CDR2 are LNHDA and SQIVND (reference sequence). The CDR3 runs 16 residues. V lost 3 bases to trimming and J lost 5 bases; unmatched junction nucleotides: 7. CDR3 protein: CASSMLRDRATGELFF. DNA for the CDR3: TGTGCCAGTAGTATGCTCCGGGACAGGGCGACCGGGGAGCTGTTTTTT.

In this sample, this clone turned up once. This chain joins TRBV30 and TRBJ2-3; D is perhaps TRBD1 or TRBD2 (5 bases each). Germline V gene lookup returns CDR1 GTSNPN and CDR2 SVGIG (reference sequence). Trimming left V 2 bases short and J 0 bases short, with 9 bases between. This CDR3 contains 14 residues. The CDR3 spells CAWSWGGSTDTQYF. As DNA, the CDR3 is TGTGCCTGGAGTTGGGGCGGGAGCACAGATACGCAGTATTTT.

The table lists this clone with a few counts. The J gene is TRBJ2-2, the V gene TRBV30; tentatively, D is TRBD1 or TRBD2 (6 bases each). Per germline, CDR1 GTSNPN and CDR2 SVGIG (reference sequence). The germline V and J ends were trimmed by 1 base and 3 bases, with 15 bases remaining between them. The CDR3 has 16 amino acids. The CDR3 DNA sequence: TGTGCCTGGAGTGCCCCCCCTAGGGGGGACACCGGGGAGCTGTTTTTT. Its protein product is CAWSAPPRGDTGELFF.

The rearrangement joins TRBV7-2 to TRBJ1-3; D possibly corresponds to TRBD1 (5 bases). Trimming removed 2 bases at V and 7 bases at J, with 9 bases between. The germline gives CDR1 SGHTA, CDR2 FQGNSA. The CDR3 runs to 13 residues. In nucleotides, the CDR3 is TGTGCCAGCAGCTTAATAGGGGTGAACACCATATATTTT. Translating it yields CASSLIGVNTIYF.

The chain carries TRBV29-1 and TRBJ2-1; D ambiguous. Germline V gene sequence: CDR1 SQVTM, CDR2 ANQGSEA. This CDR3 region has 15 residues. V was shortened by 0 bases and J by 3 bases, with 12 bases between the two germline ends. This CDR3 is CSVEDGRIHYNEQFF. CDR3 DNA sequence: TGCAGCGTTGAAGACGGACGGATCCACTACAATGAGCAGTTCTTC.

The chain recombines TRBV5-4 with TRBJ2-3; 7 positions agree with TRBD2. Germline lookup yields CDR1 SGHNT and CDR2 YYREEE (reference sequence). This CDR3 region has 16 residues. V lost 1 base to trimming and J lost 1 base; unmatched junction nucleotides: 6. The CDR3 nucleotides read TGTGCCAGCAGCTTGTGGGACTACTACGGCACAGATACGCAGTATTTT. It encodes CASSLWDYYGTDTQYF.

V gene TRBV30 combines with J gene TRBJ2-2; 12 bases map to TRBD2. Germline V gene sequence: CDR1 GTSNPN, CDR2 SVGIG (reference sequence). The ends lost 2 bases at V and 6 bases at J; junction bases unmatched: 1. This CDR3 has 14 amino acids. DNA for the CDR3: TGTGCCTGGAGTCGACTAGCGGGAGCCGGGGAGCTGTTTTTT. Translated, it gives CAWSRLAGAGELFF.

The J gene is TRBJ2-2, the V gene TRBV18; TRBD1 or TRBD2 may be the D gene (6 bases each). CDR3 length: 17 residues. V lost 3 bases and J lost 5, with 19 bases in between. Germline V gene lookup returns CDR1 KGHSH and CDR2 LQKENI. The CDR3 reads CASSPSGGRRRTGELFF. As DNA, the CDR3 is TGTGCCAGCTCACCCTCCGGGGGCCGAAGGAGGACCGGGGAGCTGTTTTTT.

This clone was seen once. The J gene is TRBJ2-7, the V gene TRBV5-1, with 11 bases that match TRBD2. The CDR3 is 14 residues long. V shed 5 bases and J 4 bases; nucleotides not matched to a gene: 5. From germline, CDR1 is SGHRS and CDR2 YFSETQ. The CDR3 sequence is CASSYGTSGYEQYF. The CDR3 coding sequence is TGCGCCAGCAGTTATGGGACTAGCGGATACGAGCAGTACTTC.

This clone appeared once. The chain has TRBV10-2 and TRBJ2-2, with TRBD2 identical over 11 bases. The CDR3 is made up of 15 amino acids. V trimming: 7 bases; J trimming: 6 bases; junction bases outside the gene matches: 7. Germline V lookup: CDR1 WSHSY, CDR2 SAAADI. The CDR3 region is CASKLLAGVSGELFF. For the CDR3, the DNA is TGCGCCAGCAAACTACTAGCGGGAGTATCCGGGGAGCTGTTTTTT.

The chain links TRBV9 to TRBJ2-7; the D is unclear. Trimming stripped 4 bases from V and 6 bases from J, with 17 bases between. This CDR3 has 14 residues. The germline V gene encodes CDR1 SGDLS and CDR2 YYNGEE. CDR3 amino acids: CASSPPEGSREQYF. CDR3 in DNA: TGTGCCAGCAGCCCCCCGGAAGGTAGTCGCGAGCAGTACTTC. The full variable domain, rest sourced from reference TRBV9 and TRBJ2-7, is DSGVTQTPKHLITATGQRVTLRCSPRSGDLSVYWYQQSLDQGLQFLIQYYNGEERAKGNILERFSAQQFPDLHSELNLSSLELGDSALYFCASSPPEGSREQYFGPGTRLTVT.

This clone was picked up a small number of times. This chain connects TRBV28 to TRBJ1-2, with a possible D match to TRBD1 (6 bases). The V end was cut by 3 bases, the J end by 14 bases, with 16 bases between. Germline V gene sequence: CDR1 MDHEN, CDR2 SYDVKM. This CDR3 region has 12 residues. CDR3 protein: CASSLGHLLYTF. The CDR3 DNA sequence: TGTGCCAGCAGTTTGGGACACCTCCTGTATACCTTC.

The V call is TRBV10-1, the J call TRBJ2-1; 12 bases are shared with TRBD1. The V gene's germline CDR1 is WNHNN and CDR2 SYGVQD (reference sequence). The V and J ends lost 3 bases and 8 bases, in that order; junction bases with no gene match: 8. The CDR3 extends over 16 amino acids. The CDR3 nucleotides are TGCGCCAGCAGTGACCGCCGGGACAGGGGGCGGGATGAGCAGTTCTTC. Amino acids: CASSDRRDRGRDEQFF.

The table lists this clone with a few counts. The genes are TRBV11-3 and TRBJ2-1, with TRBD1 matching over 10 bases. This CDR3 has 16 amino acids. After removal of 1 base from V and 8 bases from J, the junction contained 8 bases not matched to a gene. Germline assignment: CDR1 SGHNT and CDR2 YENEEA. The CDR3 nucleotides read TGTGCCAGCAGCTTAGTGCGGGACAGGGGTTCTTATGAGCAGTTCTTC. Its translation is CASSLVRDRGSYEQFF.

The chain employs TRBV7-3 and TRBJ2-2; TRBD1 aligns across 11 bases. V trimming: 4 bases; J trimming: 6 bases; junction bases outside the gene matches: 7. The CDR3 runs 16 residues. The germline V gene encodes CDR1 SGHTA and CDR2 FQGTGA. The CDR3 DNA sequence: TGTGCCAGCAGCTATGTCCCGGGACAGGGGGCCGGGGAGCTGTTTTTT. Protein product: CASSYVPGQGAGELFF.

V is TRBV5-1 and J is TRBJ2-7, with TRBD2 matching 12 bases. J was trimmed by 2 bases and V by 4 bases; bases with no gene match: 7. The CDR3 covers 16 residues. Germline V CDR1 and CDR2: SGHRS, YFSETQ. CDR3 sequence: CASSTTWTSGTYEQYF. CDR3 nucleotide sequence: TGCGCCAGCAGCACTACCTGGACTAGCGGGACCTACGAGCAGTACTTC.

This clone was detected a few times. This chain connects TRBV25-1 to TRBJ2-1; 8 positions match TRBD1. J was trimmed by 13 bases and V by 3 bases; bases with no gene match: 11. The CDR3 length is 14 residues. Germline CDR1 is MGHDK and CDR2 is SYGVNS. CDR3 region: CASSDPDRALPQFF. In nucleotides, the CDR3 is TGTGCCAGCAGTGACCCGGACAGGGCGCTCCCTCAGTTCTTC.

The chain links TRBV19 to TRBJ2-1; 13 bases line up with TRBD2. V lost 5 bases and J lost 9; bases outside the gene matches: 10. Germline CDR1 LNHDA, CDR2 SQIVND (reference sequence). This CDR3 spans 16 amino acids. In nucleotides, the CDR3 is TGTGCCAGTAGTGGGAGGACTAGCGGGAGAAAGAGTGAGCAGTTCTTC. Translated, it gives CASSGRTSGRKSEQFF. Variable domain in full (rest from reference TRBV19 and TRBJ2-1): DGGITQSPKYLFRKEGQNVTLSCEQNLNHDAMYWYRQDPGQGLRLIYYSQIVNDFQKGDIAEGYSVSREKKESFPLTVTSAQKNPTAFYLCASSGRTSGRKSEQFFGPGTRLTVL.

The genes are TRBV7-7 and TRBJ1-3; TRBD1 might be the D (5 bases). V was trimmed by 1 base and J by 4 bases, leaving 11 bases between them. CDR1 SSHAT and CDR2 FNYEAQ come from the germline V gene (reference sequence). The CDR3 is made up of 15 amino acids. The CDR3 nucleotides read TGTGCCAGCAGCTTAGGGGGGGAGCCAGGAAACACCATATATTTT. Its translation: CASSLGGEPGNTIYF.